Shown below are 5 T cell receptor beta chains from a single sample sequenced in a study of blood T cell repertoires in COVID-19. Generated by immunoSEQ multiplex PCR, the TCRdb table keeps only in-frame clones and is missing some. Of about 140,000 clones listed, 70% to 90% are singletons. Sample: PBMCs or T cells enriched from blood (not recorded which). The receptors shown here come from a woman between 45 and 60 years old with acute COVID-19.

V gene TRBV15 combines with J gene TRBJ2-4, with a tentative D call TRBD2 (5 bases). Germline lookup yields CDR1 LNHNV and CDR2 YYDKDF (reference sequence). The CDR3 is made up of 13 amino acids. V lost 0 bases and J lost 16, with 16 bases in between. CDR3 sequence reads: CATSRDGSHPFYF. CDR3 sequence (DNA): TGTGCCACCAGCAGAGATGGGAGCCACCCCTTCTACTTC.

This chain joins TRBV7-2 and TRBJ2-5, with a tentative D call TRBD2 (7 bases). CDR3 length equals 15 residues. V was pared by 5 bases and J by 7 bases, with 20 bases between. Per germline, CDR1 SGHTA and CDR2 FQGNSA. As DNA, the CDR3 is TGTGCCAGCAGCGCACCGGGGGGCGGCGGGGCGACCCAGTACTTC. Translation: CASSAPGGGGATQYF.

V gene TRBV10-1 combines with J gene TRBJ2-1; 12 nucleotides line up with TRBD2. CDR1 is WNHNN and CDR2 is SYGVQD in the germline V gene (reference sequence). This CDR3 comprises 17 residues. Trimming cost V 2 bases and J 4 bases; bases outside gene matches: 6. The CDR3 nucleotides read TGCGCCAGCAGTGAGGTTACAGGACTAGCGGGATACAATGAGCAGTTCTTC. Its translation is CASSEVTGLAGYNEQFF.

V usage is TRBV18 and J usage is TRBJ2-5; D call uncertain. Deletions cut 3 bases from V and 2 bases from J, with 10 bases between. This CDR3 spans 14 amino acids. Germline values: CDR1 KGHSH, CDR2 LQKENI. The CDR3 spells CASSPQSVQETQYF. The CDR3, as DNA: TGTGCCAGCTCACCCCAGAGCGTGCAAGAGACCCAGTACTTC.

The chain employs TRBV12-3 or TRBV12-4 and TRBJ2-1, with D possibly TRBD1 on 5 matching bases. V lost 1 base and J lost 10, with 11 bases in between. This CDR3 contains 13 residues. CDR3 nucleotide sequence: TGTGCCAGCAGTTTAGTTAGGGGCAGGGAGCAGTTCTTC. Protein sequence: CASSLVRGREQFF.